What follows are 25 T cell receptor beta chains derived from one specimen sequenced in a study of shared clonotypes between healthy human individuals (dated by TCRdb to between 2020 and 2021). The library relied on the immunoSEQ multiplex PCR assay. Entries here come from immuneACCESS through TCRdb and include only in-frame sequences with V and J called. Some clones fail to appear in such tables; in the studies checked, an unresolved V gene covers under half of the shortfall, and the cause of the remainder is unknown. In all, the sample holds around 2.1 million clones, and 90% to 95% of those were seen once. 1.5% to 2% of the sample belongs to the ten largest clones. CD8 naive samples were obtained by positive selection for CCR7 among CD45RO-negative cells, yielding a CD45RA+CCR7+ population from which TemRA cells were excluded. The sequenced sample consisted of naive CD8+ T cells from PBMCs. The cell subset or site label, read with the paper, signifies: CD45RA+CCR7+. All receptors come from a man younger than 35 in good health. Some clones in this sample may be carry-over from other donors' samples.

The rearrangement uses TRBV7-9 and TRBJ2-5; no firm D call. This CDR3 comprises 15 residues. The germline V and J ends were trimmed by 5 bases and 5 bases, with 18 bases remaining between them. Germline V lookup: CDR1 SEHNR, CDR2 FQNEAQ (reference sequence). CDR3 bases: TGTGCCAGCAGCCCCTCGGGTGGGTTGCGGGAGACCCAGTACTTC. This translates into CASSPSGGLRETQYF.

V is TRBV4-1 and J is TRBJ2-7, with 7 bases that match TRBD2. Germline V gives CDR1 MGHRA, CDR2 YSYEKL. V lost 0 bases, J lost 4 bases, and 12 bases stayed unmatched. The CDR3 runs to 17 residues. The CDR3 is CASSQEGIGLDPYEQYF. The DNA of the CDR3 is TGCGCCAGCAGCCAAGAAGGGATAGGACTAGACCCGTACGAGCAGTACTTC.

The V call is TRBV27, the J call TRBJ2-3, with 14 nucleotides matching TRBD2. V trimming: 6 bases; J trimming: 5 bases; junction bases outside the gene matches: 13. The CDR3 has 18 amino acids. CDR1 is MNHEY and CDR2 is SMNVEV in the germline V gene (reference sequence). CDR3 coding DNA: TGTGCCAGCAGGACAGTCCAATCGGGACTAGCGGGAGAAGATACGCAGTATTTT. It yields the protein CASRTVQSGLAGEDTQYF.

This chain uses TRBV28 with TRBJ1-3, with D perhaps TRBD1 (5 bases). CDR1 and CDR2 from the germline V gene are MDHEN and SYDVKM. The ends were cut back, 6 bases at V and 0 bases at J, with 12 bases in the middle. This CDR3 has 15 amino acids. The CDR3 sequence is CASSPRGVSGNTIYF. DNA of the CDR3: TGTGCCAGCAGCCCTCGGGGGGTCTCTGGAAACACCATATATTTT.

The CDR3 sequence: CASSPRDRRRDTEAFF. CDR3 nucleotides: TGTGCCAGCAGCCCCCGGGACAGGCGTAGGGACACTGAAGCTTTCTTT. The genes are TRBV7-2 and TRBJ1-1; 8 nucleotides align to TRBD1. J lost 3 bases, V lost 5 bases, and 11 bases had no gene match. Germline V gene data show CDR1 as SGHTA and CDR2 as FQGNSA. The CDR3 is 16 residues long.

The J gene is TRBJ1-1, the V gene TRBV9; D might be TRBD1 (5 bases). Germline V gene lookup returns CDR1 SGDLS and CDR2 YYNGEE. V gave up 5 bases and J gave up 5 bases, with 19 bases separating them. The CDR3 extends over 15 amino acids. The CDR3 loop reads CASSPGGGWGTEAFF. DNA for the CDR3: TGTGCCAGCAGTCCGGGCGGAGGGTGGGGGACTGAAGCTTTCTTT. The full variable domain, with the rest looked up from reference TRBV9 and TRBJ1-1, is DSGVTQTPKHLITATGQRVTLRCSPRSGDLSVYWYQQSLDQGLQFLIQYYNGEERAKGNILERFSAQQFPDLHSELNLSSLELGDSALYFCASSPGGGWGTEAFFGQGTRLTVV.

DNA of the CDR3: TGTGCCAGCAGCGGCGGGACAACAGATAGGGAAAAACTGTTTTTT. Encoded protein: CASSGGTTDREKLFF. This chain connects TRBV7-9 to TRBJ1-4, with D possibly TRBD1 on 6 matching bases. The V gene's germline CDR1 is SEHNR and CDR2 FQNEAQ (reference sequence). V gave up 5 bases and J gave up 8 bases, with 18 bases separating them. There are 15 residues in the CDR3.

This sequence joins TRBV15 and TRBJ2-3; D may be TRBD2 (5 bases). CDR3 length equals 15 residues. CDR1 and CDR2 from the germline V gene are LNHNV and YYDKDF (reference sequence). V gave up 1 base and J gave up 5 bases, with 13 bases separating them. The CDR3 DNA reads TGTGCCACCAGCAGAGGAGCCAGTCGGGGAGATACGCAGTATTTT. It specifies CATSRGASRGDTQYF.

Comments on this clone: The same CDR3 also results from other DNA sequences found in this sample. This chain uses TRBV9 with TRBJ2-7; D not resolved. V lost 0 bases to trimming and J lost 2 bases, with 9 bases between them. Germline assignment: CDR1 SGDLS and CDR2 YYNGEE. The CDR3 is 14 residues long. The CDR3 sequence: CASSVDDSPYEQYF. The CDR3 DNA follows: TGTGCCAGCAGCGTAGACGATAGCCCCTACGAGCAGTACTTC.

This CDR3 reads CAVKGGDSSNQPQHF. The CDR3 region has the DNA TGTGCCGTAAAAGGGGGCGATTCCAGCAATCAGCCCCAGCATTTT. The chain employs TRBV28 and TRBJ1-5, with TRBD1 matching over 7 bases. The length of the CDR3 is 15 residues. V was clipped by 11 bases and J by 1 base; unmatched bases: 11. CDR1 MDHEN and CDR2 SYDVKM come from the germline V gene.

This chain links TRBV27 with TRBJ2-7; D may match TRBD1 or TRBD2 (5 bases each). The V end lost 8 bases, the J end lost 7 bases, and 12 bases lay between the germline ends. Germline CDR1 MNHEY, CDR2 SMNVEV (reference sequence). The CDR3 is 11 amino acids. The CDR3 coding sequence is TGTGCCAGCCGGTGGGGACGGGAGCAGTACTTC. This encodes CASRWGREQYF.

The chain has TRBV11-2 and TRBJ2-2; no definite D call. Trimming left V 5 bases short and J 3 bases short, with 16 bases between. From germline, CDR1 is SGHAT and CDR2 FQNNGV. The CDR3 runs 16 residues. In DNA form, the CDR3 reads TGTGCCAGCAGCCCCCTTGGCGTCCGAGACACCGGGGAGCTGTTTTTT. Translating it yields CASSPLGVRDTGELFF.

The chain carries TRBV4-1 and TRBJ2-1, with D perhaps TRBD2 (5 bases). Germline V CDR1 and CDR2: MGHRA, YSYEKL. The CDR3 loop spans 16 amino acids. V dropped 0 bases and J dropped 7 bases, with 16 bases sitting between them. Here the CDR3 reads CASSQDSAAEENEQFF. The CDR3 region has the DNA TGCGCCAGCAGCCAAGATAGTGCGGCGGAGGAAAATGAGCAGTTCTTC.

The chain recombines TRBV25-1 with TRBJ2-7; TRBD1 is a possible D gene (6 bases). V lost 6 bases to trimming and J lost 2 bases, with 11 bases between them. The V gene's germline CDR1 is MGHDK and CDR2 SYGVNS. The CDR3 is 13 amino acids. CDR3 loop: CASSPRGPYEQYF. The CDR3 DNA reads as TGTGCCAGCAGCCCCAGGGGTCCCTACGAGCAGTACTTC.

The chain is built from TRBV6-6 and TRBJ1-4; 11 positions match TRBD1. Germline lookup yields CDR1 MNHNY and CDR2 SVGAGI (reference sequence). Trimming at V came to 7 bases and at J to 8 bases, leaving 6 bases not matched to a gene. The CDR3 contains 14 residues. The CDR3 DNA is TGTGCCAGCACCACCCGGGACAGGGGGGAAAAACTGTTTTTT. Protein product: CASTTRDRGEKLFF.

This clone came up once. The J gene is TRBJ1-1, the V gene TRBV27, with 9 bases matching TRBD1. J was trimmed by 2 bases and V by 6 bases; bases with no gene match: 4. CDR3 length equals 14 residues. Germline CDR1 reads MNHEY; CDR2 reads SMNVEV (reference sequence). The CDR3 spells CASRLTGGNTEAFF. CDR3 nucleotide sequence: TGTGCCAGCAGACTTACAGGGGGCAACACTGAAGCTTTCTTT.

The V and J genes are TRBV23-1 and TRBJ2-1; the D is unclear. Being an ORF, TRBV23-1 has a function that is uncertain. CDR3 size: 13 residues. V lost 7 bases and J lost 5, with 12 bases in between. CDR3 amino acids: CASIQKEDNEQFF. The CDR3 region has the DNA TGCGCCAGCATTCAGAAAGAAGACAATGAGCAGTTCTTC.

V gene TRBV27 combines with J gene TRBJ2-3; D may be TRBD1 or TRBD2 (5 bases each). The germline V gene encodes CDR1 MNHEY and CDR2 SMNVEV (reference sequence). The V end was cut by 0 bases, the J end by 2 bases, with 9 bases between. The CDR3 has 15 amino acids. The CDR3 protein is CASSLSGPVTDTQYF. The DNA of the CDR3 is TGTGCCAGCAGTTTATCGGGACCTGTCACAGATACGCAGTATTTT.

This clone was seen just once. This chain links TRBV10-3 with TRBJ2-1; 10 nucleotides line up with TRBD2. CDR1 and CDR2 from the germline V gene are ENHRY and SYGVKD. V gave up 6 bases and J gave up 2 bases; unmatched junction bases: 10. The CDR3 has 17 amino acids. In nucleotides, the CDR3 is TGTGCCATCAGCGAGCCTCTAGCGGGAGATCCCTACAATGAGCAGTTCTTC. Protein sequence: CAISEPLAGDPYNEQFF.

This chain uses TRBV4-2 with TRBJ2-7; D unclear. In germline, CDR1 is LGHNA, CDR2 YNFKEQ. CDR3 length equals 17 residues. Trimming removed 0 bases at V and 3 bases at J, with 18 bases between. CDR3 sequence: CASSQDLGYAVVYEQYF. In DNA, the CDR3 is TGTGCCAGCAGCCAAGATCTGGGTTACGCGGTGGTCTACGAGCAGTACTTC.

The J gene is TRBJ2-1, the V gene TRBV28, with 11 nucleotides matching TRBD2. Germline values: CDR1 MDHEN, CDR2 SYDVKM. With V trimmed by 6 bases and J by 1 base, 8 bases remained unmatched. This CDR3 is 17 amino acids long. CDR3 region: CASRGLAEAASYNEQFF. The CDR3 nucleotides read TGTGCCAGCAGGGGACTAGCGGAGGCGGCGTCCTACAATGAGCAGTTCTTC.

CDR3 residues: CATTPLRGSTDTQYF. The CDR3 DNA reads TGTGCCACTACACCCCTCCGGGGGAGCACAGATACGCAGTATTTT. This chain links TRBV6-5 with TRBJ2-3; TRBD2 might be the D (6 bases). Trimming took 10 bases from V and 0 from J, leaving 17 bases between them. CDR3 length equals 15 residues. Germline lookup yields CDR1 MNHEY and CDR2 SVGAGI.

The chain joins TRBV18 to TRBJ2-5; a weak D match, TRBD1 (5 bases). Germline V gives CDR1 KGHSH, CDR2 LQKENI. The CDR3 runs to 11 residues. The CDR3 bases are TGTCCCCAGGGCCCCCGGGAGACCCAGTACTTC. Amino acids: CPQGPRETQYF.

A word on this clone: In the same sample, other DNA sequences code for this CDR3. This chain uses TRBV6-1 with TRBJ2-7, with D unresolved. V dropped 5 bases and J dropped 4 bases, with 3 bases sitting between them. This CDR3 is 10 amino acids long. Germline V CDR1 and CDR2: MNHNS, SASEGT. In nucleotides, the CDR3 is TGTGCCAGCAGTTTATACGAGCAGTACTTC. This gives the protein CASSLYEQYF.

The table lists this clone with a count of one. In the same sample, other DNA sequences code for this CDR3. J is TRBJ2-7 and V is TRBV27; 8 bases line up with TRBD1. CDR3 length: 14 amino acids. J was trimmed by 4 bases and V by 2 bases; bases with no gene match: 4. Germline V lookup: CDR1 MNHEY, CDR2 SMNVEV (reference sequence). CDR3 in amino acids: CASSLGQGAYEQYF. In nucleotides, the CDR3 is TGTGCCAGCAGTTTAGGGCAGGGGGCGTACGAGCAGTACTTC.